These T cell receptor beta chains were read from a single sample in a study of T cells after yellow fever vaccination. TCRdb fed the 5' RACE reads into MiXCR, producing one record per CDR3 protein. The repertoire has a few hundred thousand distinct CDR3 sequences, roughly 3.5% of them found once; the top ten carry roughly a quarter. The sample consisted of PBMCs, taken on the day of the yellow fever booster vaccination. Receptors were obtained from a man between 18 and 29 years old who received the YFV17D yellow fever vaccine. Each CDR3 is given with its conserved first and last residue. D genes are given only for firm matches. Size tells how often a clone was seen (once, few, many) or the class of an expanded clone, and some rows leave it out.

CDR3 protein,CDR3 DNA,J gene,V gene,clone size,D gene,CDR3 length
CATSDTRGGGTEAFF,TGTGCCACCAGTGATACGAGGGGGGGGGGCACTGAAGCTTTCTTT,TRBJ1-1,TRBV24-1,few,.,15
CASSWDRGNEKLFF,TGTGCCAGCAGCTGGGACAGGGGTAATGAAAAACTGTTTTTT,TRBJ1-4,TRBV5-4,.,TRBD1,14
CASSPREIGTGELFF,TGCGCCAGCAGCCCCCGGGAAATCGGCACCGGGGAGCTGTTTTTT,TRBJ2-2,TRBV5-1,.,.,15
CATGGGGNTQYF,TGTGCCACCGGGGGGGGGGGAAATACGCAGTATTTT,TRBJ2-3,TRBV12-3/TRBV12-4,.,TRBD2,12
CASSQRRGGNTQYF,TGTGCCAGCAGCCAACGGCGGGGGGGCAATACGCAGTATTTT,TRBJ2-3,TRBV3-1,few,TRBD2,14
CSATGGAGETQYF,TGCAGTGCTACCGGGGGGGCCGGTGAGACCCAGTACTTC,TRBJ2-5,TRBV20-1,.,TRBD2,13
CASSLQGNTYNSPLHF,TGCGCCAGCAGCTTACAAGGGAACACCTATAATTCACCCCTCCACTTT,TRBJ1-6,TRBV5-1,few,.,16
CASSPYSQGVGTEAFF,TGTGCCAGCAGCCCCTATTCCCAGGGGGTCGGGACTGAAGCTTTCTTT,TRBJ1-1,TRBV7-8,few,TRBD1,16
CASSQARPGRASGANVLTF,TGTGCCAGCAGCCAGGCTAGACCTGGTCGGGCCTCTGGGGCCAACGTCCTGACTTTC,TRBJ2-6,TRBV4-2,many,.,19
CASSLYADTQYF,TGCGCCAGCAGCTTGTACGCAGATACGCAGTATTTT,TRBJ2-3,TRBV5-1,many,.,12
CASSLRVNYGYTF,TGTGCCAGCAGCTTGAGGGTAAACTATGGCTACACCTTC,TRBJ1-2,TRBV7-8,many,.,13
CASSGFSRSPPEAFF,TGCGCCAGCAGCGGTTTCTCGCGGTCCCCACCTGAAGCTTTCTTT,TRBJ1-1,TRBV5-1,many,.,15
CASSEVIGPEKLFF,TGTGCCAGCAGTGAAGTGATAGGGCCTGAAAAACTGTTTTTT,TRBJ1-4,TRBV2,.,.,14
CASSESRAGGNSPLHF,TGCGCCAGCAGTGAGTCGAGGGCAGGAGGAAATTCACCCCTCCACTTT,TRBJ1-6,TRBV10-2,many,.,16
CASSYWDSQETQYF,TGTGCCAGCAGTTACTGGGACAGCCAAGAGACCCAGTACTTC,TRBJ2-5,TRBV6-2/TRBV6-3,few,TRBD1,14
CATQETTGFPEAFF,TGTGCCACCCAAGAGACTACAGGGTTCCCTGAAGCTTTCTTT,TRBJ1-1,TRBV10-3,.,.,14
CASSLLGLKQGLFTEAFF,TGTGCCAGCAGCTTACTGGGGCTAAAACAGGGGTTATTCACTGAAGCTTTCTTT,TRBJ1-1,TRBV7-9,many,TRBD1,18
CASSTKRTAFTDTQYF,TGTGCCAGCAGCACGAAAAGAACGGCATTCACAGATACGCAGTATTTT,TRBJ2-3,TRBV7-9,many,.,16
CASSQVPLLRGHAGGYTF,TGCGCCAGCAGCCAAGTCCCTCTCCTCAGGGGCCACGCCGGTGGCTACACCTTC,TRBJ1-2,TRBV4-1,.,.,18
CSAHSGGASPETQYF,TGCAGTGCCCATAGCGGGGGGGCCTCGCCTGAGACCCAGTACTTC,TRBJ2-5,TRBV20-1,.,TRBD2,15
CSVTDRGDEQFF,TGCAGCGTTACTGACAGGGGGGATGAGCAGTTCTTC,TRBJ2-1,TRBV29-1,.,TRBD1,12
CASSPQRGTANYGYTF,TGTGCCAGCTCACCACAGCGGGGGACCGCTAACTATGGCTACACCTTC,TRBJ1-2,TRBV18,many,.,16
CSAAERLNTEAFF,TGCAGTGCCGCAGAGAGATTGAACACTGAAGCTTTCTTT,TRBJ1-1,TRBV20-1,many,.,13
CASSQGLVSPLHF,TGTGCCAGCAGCCAGGGGTTGGTTTCACCCCTCCACTTT,TRBJ1-6,TRBV2,many,.,13
CASSAATDNTEAFF,TGCGCCAGCAGCGCAGCGACTGACAACACTGAAGCTTTCTTT,TRBJ1-1,TRBV5-1,many,.,14
CASSYWGGYQETQYF,TGTGCCAGCAGTTACTGGGGGGGCTACCAAGAGACCCAGTACTTC,TRBJ2-5,TRBV6-5,few,.,15
CASSIRSRQTGRAFF,TGTGCCAGTAGTATCCGGAGCCGACAAACAGGCAGAGCTTTCTTT,TRBJ1-1,TRBV19,many,.,15
CASSYGGHTDTQYF,TGTGCCAGCAGTTACGGGGGACACACAGATACGCAGTATTTT,TRBJ2-3,TRBV6-2/TRBV6-3,.,.,14
CSANYGLQETQYF,TGCAGTGCAAATTATGGGCTTCAAGAGACCCAGTACTTC,TRBJ2-5,TRBV20-1,many,.,13
CSARTSNEQFF,TGCAGTGCCAGGACTAGCAATGAGCAGTTCTTC,TRBJ2-1,TRBV20-1,many,TRBD2,11
CASRVRDGSNYGYTF,TGTGCCAGCAGGGTGCGGGACGGGAGTAACTATGGCTACACCTTC,TRBJ1-2,TRBV5-5,few,.,15
CSAKFRGGGSEAFF,TGCAGTGCTAAATTCCGCGGGGGCGGGTCTGAAGCTTTCTTT,TRBJ1-1,TRBV20-1,many,.,14
CSVADPGQGNTIYF,TGCAGCGTTGCAGACCCAGGGCAAGGAAACACCATATATTTT,TRBJ1-3,TRBV29-1,many,.,14
CASSYLPVGDTQYF,TGTGCCAGCAGTTACTTGCCAGTAGGAGATACGCAGTATTTT,TRBJ2-3,TRBV6-5,many,.,14
CASSLNLMNTEAFF,TGTGCCAGCAGCCTAAACCTCATGAACACTGAAGCTTTCTTT,TRBJ1-1,TRBV4-2,.,.,14
CASSSYRDDYGYTF,TGTGCCAGCAGCTCCTACAGGGACGACTATGGCTACACCTTC,TRBJ1-2,TRBV7-9,few,.,14
CASSPHRGGSEDTQYF,TGTGCCAGCAGCCCCCACAGGGGAGGGTCCGAGGATACGCAGTATTTT,TRBJ2-3,TRBV9,many,.,16
CAWSVGGAPNYEQYF,TGTGCCTGGAGTGTTGGCGGGGCACCCAACTACGAGCAGTACTTC,TRBJ2-7,TRBV30,.,.,15
CASSAQGADSTDTQYF,TGTGCCAGCTCAGCACAGGGGGCGGATAGCACAGATACGCAGTATTTT,TRBJ2-3,TRBV18,many,TRBD1,16
CASSQDLRGQETQYF,TGCGCCAGCAGCCAAGATTTGCGGGGCCAAGAGACCCAGTACTTC,TRBJ2-5,TRBV4-3,many,.,15
CASSYGSGGSHNEQFF,TGTGCCAGCAGCTATGGAAGCGGGGGCTCCCACAATGAGCAGTTCTTC,TRBJ2-1,TRBV7-6,.,TRBD2,16
CASSLGGDREETQYF,TGTGCCAGCAGCTTAGGGGGGGACAGGGAAGAGACCCAGTACTTC,TRBJ2-5,TRBV7-2,many,TRBD1,15
CASSPLEGLGTDTQYF,TGTGCCAGCAGCCCCCTTGAAGGGCTTGGGACAGATACGCAGTATTTT,TRBJ2-3,TRBV7-9,.,.,16
CASSLVAGRTDTQYF,TGTGCCAGCAGCTTAGTAGCGGGGAGGACAGATACGCAGTATTTT,TRBJ2-3,TRBV5-1,many,TRBD2,15
CASSSRTGTGELFF,TGCGCCAGCAGCTCAAGGACTGGCACCGGGGAGCTGTTTTTT,TRBJ2-2,TRBV5-1,many,.,14
CASSEAPGPETQYF,TGTGCCAGCAGTGAAGCGCCAGGGCCAGAGACCCAGTACTTC,TRBJ2-5,TRBV2,.,.,14
CASRYGQGVDTQYF,TGTGCCAGCAGATATGGACAGGGGGTTGATACGCAGTATTTT,TRBJ2-3,TRBV5-4,many,TRBD1,14